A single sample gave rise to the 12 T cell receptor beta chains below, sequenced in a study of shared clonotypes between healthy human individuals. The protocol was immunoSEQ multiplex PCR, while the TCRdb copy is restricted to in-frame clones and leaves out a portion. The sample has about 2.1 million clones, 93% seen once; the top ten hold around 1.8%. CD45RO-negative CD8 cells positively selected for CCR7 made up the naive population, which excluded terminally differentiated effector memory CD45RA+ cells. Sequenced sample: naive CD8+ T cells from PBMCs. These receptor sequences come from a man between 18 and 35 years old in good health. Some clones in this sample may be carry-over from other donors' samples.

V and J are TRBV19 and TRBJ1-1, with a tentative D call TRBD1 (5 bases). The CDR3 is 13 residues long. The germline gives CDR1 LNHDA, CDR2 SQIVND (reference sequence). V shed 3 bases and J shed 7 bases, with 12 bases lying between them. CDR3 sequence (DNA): TGTGCCAGTAGTATCCCCGGGACGGTTGAAGCTTTCTTT. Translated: CASSIPGTVEAFF.

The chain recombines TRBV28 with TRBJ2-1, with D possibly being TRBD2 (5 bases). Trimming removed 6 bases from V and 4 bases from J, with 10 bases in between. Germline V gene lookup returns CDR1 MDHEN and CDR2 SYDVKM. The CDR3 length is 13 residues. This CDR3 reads CASRPRGYNEQFF. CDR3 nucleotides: TGTGCCAGCAGACCGCGAGGGTACAATGAGCAGTTCTTC.

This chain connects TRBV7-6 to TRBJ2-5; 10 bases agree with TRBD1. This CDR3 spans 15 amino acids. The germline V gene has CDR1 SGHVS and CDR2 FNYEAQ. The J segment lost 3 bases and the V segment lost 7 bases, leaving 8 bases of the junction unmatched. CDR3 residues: CASTGTGADEETQYF. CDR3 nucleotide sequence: TGTGCCAGCACGGGGACAGGGGCGGACGAAGAGACCCAGTACTTC.

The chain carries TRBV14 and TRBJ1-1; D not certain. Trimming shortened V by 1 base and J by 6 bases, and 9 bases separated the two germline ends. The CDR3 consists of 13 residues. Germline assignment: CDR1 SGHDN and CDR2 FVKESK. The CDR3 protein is CASSQVLWAEAFF. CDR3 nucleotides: TGTGCCAGCAGCCAAGTCTTATGGGCTGAAGCTTTCTTT.

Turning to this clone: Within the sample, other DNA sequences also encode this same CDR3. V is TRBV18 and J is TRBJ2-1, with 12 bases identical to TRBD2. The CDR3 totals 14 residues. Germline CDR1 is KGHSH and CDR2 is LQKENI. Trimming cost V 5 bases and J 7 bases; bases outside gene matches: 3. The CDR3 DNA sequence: TGTGCCAGCTCAAGACTAGCGGGAGATAATGAGCAGTTCTTC. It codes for CASSRLAGDNEQFF.

CDR3 amino acids: CASSPLSGREELFF. Written as DNA, the CDR3 is TGTGCCAGCAGTCCCCTTAGCGGGAGGGAGGAGCTGTTTTTT. This rearrangement joins TRBV6-6 to TRBJ2-2; TRBD2 aligns across 11 bases. The CDR3 covers 14 residues. The junction had 6 bases not matched to a gene; V was cut back by 5 bases and J by 10 bases. From germline, CDR1 is MNHNY and CDR2 SVGAGI (reference sequence).

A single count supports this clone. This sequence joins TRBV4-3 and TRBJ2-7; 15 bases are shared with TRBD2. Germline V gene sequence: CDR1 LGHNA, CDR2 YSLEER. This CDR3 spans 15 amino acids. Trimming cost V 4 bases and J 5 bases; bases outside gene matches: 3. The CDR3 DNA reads TGCGCCAGCAGCCCTGGGACTAGCGGGAGGAACGAGCAGTACTTC. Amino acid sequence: CASSPGTSGRNEQYF.

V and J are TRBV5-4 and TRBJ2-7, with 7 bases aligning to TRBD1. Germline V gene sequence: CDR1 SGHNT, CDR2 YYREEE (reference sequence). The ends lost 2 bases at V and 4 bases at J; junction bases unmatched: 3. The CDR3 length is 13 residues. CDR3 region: CASSLPGGYEQYF. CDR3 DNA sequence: TGTGCCAGCAGCTTACCAGGGGGATACGAGCAGTACTTC.

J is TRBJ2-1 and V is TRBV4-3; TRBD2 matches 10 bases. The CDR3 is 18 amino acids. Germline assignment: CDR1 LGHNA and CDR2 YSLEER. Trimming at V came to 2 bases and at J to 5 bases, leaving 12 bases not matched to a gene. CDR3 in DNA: TGCGCCAGCAGCCAATTCCTCCTCGGGACTAGCGAGGACAATGAGCAGTTCTTC. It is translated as CASSQFLLGTSEDNEQFF.

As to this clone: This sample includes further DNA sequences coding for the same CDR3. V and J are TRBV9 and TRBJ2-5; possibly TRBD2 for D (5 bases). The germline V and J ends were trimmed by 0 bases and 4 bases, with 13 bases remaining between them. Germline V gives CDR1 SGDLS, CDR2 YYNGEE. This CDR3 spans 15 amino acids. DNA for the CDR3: TGTGCCAGCAGCGTAGGGGGTACCGGACTAGAGACCCAGTACTTC. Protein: CASSVGGTGLETQYF.

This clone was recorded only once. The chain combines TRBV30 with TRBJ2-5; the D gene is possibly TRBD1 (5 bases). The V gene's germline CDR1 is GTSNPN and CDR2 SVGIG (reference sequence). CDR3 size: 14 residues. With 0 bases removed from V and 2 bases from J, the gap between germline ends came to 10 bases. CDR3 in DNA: TGTGCCTGGAGTGTAGGGGCGGCTCAAGAGACCCAGTACTTC. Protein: CAWSVGAAQETQYF.

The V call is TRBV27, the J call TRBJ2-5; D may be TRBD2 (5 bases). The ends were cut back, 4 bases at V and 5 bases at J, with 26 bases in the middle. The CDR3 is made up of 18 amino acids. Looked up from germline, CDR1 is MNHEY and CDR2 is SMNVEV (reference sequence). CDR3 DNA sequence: TGTGCCAGCAGTTCATGGGTGACGGGAAGGATTTCAGAGGAGACCCAGTACTTC. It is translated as CASSSWVTGRISEETQYF.